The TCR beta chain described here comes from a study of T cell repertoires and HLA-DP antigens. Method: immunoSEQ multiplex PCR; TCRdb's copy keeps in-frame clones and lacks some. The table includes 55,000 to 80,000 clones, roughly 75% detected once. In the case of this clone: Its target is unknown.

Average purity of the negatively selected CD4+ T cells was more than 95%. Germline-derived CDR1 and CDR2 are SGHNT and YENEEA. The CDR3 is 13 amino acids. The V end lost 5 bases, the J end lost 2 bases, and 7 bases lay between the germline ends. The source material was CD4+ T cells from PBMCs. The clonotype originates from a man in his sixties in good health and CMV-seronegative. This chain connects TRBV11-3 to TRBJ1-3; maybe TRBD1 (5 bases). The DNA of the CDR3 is TGTGCCAGCAGCCCGGGGGCTGGAAACACCATATATTTT. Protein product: CASSPGAGNTIYF. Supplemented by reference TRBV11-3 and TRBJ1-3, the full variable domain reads EAGVVQSPRYKIIEKKQPVAFWCNPISGHNTLYWYLQNLGQGPELLIRYENEEAVDDSQLPKDRFSAERLKGVDSTLKIQPAELGDSAVYLCASSPGAGNTIYFGEGSWLTVV.